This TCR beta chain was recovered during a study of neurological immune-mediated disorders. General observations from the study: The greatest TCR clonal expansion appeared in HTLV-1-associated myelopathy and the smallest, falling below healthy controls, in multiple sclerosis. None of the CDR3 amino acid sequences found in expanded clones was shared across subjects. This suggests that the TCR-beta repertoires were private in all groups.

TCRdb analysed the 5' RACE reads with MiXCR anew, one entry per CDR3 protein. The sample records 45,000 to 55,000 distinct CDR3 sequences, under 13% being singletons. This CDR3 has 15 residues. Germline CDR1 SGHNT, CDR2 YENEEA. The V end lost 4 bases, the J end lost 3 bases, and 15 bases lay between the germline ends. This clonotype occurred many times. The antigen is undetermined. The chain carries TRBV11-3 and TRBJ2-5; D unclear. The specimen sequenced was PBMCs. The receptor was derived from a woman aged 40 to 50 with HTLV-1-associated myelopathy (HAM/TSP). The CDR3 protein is CASSSWAQNEETQYF. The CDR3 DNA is TGTGCCAGCAGCTCCTGGGCTCAAAACGAAGAGACCCAGTACTTC.